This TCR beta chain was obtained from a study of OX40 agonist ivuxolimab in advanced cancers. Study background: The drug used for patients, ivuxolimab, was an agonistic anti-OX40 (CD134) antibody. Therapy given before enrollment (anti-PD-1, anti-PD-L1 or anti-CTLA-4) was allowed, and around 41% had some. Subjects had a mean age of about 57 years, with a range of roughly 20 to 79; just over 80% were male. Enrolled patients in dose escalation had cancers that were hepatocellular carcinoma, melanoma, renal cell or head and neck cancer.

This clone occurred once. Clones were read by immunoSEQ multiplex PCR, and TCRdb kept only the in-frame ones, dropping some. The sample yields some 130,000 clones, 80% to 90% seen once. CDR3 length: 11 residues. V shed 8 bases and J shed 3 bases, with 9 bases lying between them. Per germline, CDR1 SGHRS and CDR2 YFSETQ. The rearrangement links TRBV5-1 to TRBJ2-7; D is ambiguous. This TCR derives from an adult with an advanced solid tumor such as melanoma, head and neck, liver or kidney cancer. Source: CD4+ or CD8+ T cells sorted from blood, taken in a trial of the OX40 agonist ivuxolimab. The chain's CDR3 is CASSEFYEQYF. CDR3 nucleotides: TGCGCCAGTTCAGAATTCTACGAGCAGTACTTC.